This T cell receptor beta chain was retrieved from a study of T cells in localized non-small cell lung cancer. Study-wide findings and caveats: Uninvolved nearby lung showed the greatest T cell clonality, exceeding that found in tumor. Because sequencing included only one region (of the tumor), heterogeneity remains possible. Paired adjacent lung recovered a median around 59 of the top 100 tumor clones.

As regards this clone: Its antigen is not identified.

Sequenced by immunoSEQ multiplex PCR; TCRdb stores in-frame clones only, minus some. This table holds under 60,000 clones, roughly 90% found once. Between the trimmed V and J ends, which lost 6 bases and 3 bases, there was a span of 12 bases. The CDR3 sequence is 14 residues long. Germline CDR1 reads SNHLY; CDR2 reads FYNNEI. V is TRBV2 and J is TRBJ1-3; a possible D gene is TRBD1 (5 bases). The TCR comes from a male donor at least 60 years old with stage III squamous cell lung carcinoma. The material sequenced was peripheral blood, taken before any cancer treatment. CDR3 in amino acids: CASRQGGGGNTIYF. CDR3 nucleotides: TGTGCCAGCAGGCAGGGAGGTGGTGGAAACACCATATATTTT.